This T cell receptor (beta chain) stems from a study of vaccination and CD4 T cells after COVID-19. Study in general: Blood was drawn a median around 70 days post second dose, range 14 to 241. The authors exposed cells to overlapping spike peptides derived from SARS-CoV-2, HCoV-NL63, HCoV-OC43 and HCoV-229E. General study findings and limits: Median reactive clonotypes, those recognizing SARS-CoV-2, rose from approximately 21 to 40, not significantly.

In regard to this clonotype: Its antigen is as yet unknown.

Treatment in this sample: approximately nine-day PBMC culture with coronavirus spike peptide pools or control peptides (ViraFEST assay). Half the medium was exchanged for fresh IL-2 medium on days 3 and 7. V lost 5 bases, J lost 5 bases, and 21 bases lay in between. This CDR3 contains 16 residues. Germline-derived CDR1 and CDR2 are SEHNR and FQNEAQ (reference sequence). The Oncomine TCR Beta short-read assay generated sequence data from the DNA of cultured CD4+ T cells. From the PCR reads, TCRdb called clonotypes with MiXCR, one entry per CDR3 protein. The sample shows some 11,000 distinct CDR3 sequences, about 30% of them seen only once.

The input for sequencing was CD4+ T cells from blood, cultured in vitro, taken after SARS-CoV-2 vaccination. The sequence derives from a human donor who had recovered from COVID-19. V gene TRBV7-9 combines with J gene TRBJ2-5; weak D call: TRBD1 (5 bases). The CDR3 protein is CASSRPWGAFQETQYF. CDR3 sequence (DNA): TGTGCCAGCAGCCGCCCTTGGGGCGCGTTCCAGGAGACCCAGTACTTC. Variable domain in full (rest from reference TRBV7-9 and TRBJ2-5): DTGVSQNPRHKITKRGQNVTFRCDPISEHNRLYWYRQTLGQGPEFLTYFQNEAQLEKSRLLSDRFSAERPKGSFSTLEIQRTEQGDSAMYLCASSRPWGAFQETQYFGPGTRLLVL.